The entry below gives a single TCR beta chain sequence along with its context. The source of the sample is a study of blood T cell repertoires in COVID-19. The overall study: PBMCs, B-cell-depleted T cells, or T cells were the source of the cDNA or gDNA that made up the material.

Per the original methods: Nucleated cell counts were estimated from reference gene primer amplification. Profiling relied on immunoSEQ multiplex PCR, and the TCRdb table lists in-frame clones only, not all of them. The V and J calls and clone size come from that table; D and trimming were worked out from the DNA. The data show 250,000 to 300,000 clones, with about 88% seen just once and about 4% held by the top ten. Sequenced sample: PBMCs or T cells enriched from blood (not recorded which). This clonotype was obtained from a man aged 25-40 years with acute COVID-19.

The CDR3 spells CASSRGQNYGYTF. The DNA of the CDR3 is TGTGCCAGCAGCCGGGGACAAAACTATGGCTACACCTTC. The V gene is TRBV7-9, the J gene TRBJ1-2; the D gene is possibly TRBD1 (6 bases). V gave up 5 bases and J gave up 2 bases, with 9 bases separating them. Germline loops: CDR1 SEHNR, CDR2 FQNEAQ (reference sequence). This CDR3 has 13 residues.